This TCR beta chain was profiled in a study of shared clonotypes between healthy human individuals. Looking at the study overall: Researchers assigned three CD4 naive, three CD4 memory, two CD8 naive and one CD8 memory plate to each donor. Study-wide results and caveats: A handful of donors had about 5.1% of their naive CD4 clonotypes in common.

Every contributor of samples was a Caucasian grown-up residing in Nashville, Tennessee. Germline V gene sequence: CDR1 SNHLY, CDR2 FYNNEI. V shed 6 bases, J shed 8 bases, and the junction held 7 bases outside the gene matches. The CDR3 has 14 amino acids. Points on this clone: Its specificity is unknown.

The assay was immunoSEQ multiplex PCR, and TCRdb's table has in-frame clones only and misses some. The top ten hold roughly 1.5% of the sample, which has about 1 million clones, approximately 68% seen once. The sequenced material came from memory CD4+ T cells sorted from blood. As to subset: CD45RA-negative fraction. J is TRBJ2-2 and V is TRBV2, with TRBD1 matching over 9 bases. The receptor's source is a man younger than 35 in good health. CDR3 in DNA: TGTGCCAGCAGGGAGGGACAGGGCAAAGGGGAGCTGTTTTTT. Residues: CASREGQGKGELFF.